This TCR beta chain was documented in a study of liver allograft versus peripheral blood T cells. Study as a whole: Liver transplant recipients had T cell receptor repertoires compared between transplanted liver and peripheral blood.

Germline V gene data show CDR1 as MNHEY and CDR2 as SMNVEV (reference sequence). The CDR3 contains 14 residues. With 6 bases removed from V and 8 bases from J, the gap between germline ends came to 19 bases. This clonotype was seen more than once but under ten times. Each CDR3 protein is one row after TCRdb ran MiXCR on the reads. The data contain approximately 12,000 distinct CDR3 sequences, around 23% of them singletons. The V and J genes are TRBV27 and TRBJ1-1; D perhaps matches TRBD1 (5 bases). The sequence was collected from a human patient who had a liver transplant. Among the T cells, some may be from the graft donor. Here the CDR3 DNA reads TGTGCCAGCAGGCTCTCGCGGGACCTAACCGAAGCTTTCTTT. It encodes CASRLSRDLTEAFF.